This TCR beta chain was observed in a study of control samples from healthy donors and cancer patients. The V gene lost 6 bases and the J gene lost 0 bases, with 14 bases spanning the gap. This CDR3 has 15 amino acids. Germline V gene lookup returns CDR1 MNHEY and CDR2 SMNVEV (reference sequence). Data came from immunoSEQ multiplex PCR; TCRdb stores just in-frame clones and leaves some out. The repertoire holds about 120,000 clones, with 87% as singletons. The sequence was collected from a man aged 30 to 39 in good health. What was sequenced was blood. The V and J genes are TRBV27 and TRBJ2-5; D ambiguous. CDR3 sequence: CASSPEGPYQETQYF. The DNA of the CDR3 is TGTGCCAGCAGCCCTGAAGGCCCGTACCAAGAGACCCAGTACTTC.